Included here is one TCR beta chain sequence, with context. V lost 2 bases to trimming and J lost 1 base, with 11 bases between them. Germline CDR1 reads SGHVS; CDR2 reads FQNEAQ. This CDR3 comprises 15 residues. Time point specified: patch test 3, about 24 weeks after DPC sensitization. Treatment noted: therapeutic diphenylcyclopropenone sensitization with weekly scalp DPC. Alopecia patients between 18 and 70 years old and suitable for DPC were used as donors. The record originates from a study of human T cells and chemical hapten exposure. A single record per CDR3 protein comes from TCRdb applying MiXCR to the RACE reads. Of about 190,000 distinct CDR3 sequences listed, 24% are singletons.

Sequenced here: whole blood, sampled in connection with sensitization to the hapten diphenylcyclopropenone (DPC). The chain employs TRBV7-8 and TRBJ2-5; D unresolved. The source is a woman between 40 and 55 years old with alopecia areata. Some clones in this sample may be carry-over from other donors' samples. This CDR3 reads CASSLFQELQETQYF. CDR3 sequence (DNA): TGTGCCAGCAGCTTATTTCAGGAACTCCAAGAGACCCAGTACTTC.